The present entry profiles one T cell receptor (beta chain) with its context. Its antigen is as yet unknown. Per the germline V gene, CDR1 is SGHRS and CDR2 is YFSETQ. The V and J ends lost 5 bases and 4 bases respectively, with 4 bases between them. This CDR3 is 11 amino acids long. This sample is part of a study of cytomegalovirus exposure and HLA in healthy donors. Study-wide points: The dataset shows that most TCR sequences were rare, while some public TCRs occurred in many donors.

It was the roughly 130-subject validation cohort, separate from the roughly 700-subject first cohort, to which the donors belonged. The protocol was immunoSEQ multiplex PCR, while the TCRdb copy is restricted to in-frame clones and leaves out a portion. This repertoire shows around 130,000 clones, about nine tenths found once; its top ten account for approximately 1.5%. The sequencing sample was made of PBMCs. The genes are TRBV5-1 and TRBJ2-1, with unresolved D. The TCR comes from a young man in good health and CMV-seronegative. The CDR3 spells CASRAYNEQFF. Here the CDR3 DNA reads TGCGCCAGCAGGGCTTACAATGAGCAGTTCTTC.